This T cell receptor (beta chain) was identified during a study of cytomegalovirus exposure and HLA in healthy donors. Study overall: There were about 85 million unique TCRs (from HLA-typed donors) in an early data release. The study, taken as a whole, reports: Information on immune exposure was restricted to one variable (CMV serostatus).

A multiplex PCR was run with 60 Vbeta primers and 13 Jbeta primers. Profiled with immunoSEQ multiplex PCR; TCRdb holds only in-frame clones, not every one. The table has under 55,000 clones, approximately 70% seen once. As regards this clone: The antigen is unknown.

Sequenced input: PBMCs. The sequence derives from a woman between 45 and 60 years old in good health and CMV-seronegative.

The CDR3 loop reads CASRPPDRGTYEQYF. The CDR3 coding sequence is TGTGCCAGCAGGCCTCCCGACAGGGGGACCTACGAGCAGTACTTC. The chain recombines TRBV28 with TRBJ2-7; 9 nucleotides align to TRBD1. Germline-derived CDR1 and CDR2 are MDHEN and SYDVKM. The CDR3 loop spans 15 amino acids. V was pared by 6 bases and J by 2 bases, with 8 bases of the junction left unmatched.